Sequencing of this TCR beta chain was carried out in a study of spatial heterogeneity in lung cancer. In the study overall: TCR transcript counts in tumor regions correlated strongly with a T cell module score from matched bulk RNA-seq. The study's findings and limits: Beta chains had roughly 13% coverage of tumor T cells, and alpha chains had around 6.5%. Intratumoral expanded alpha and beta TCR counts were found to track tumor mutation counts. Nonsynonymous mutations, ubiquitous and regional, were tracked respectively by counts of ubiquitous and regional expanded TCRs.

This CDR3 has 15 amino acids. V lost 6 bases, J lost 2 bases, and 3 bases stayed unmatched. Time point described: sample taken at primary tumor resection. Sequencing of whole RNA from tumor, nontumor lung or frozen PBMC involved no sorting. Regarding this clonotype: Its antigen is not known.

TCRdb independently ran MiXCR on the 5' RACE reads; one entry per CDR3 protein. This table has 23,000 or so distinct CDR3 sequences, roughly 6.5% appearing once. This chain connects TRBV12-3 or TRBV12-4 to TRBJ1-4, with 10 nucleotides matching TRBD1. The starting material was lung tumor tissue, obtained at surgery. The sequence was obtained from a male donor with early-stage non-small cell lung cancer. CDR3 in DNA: TGTGCCAGCAGCCCGGACAGGGGGACTAATGAAAAACTGTTTTTT. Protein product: CASSPDRGTNEKLFF.